A selection of T cell receptor beta chains follows, all from one sample in a study of blood T cells in healthy people across ages. TCRdb fed the 5' RACE reads into MiXCR, producing one record per CDR3 protein. The sample carries about 1.8 million distinct CDR3 sequences, less than 50% recorded once. Specimen: blood. The receptor set was obtained from a woman aged 40 to 50 in good health. Each CDR3 is given with its conserved first and last residue. The D gene is left open where the match is weak. Expanded clones are given a class, and other clones once, few, many or no size at all.

v_call	d_call	clone_size	j_call	cdr3_nt	cdr3_aa
TRBV7-9	-	-	TRBJ2-5	TGTGCCAGCAGCGTTGGGACCCAGGGGCCGGAGACCCAGTACTTC	CASSVGTQGPETQYF
TRBV7-2	TRBD2	-	TRBJ2-3	TGTGCCAGCAGCCCCCCGGGACTAGCGGGGGGGCGAGATACGCAGTATTTT	CASSPPGLAGGRDTQYF
TRBV7-3	-	-	TRBJ2-1	TGTGCCAGCAGCTTAAGAGGAGGGGGAGTGTTTTCCAATGAGCAGTTCTTC	CASSLRGGGVFSNEQFF
TRBV7-9	-	-	TRBJ2-1	TGTGCCAGCAGCTCCCTAACAGGTTCCTACAATGAGCAGTTCTTC	CASSSLTGSYNEQFF
TRBV6-6	TRBD1	-	TRBJ1-5	TGTGCCAGCAGCCGGGACAGGGTAGACAATCAGCCCCAGCATTTT	CASSRDRVDNQPQHF
TRBV20-1	-	-	TRBJ2-6	TGCAGTGCTAGAGGGGACGGACAGCGCTCTGGGGCCAACGTCCTGACTTTC	CSARGDGQRSGANVLTF
TRBV27	TRBD1	-	TRBJ1-2	TGTGCCAGCAGTCTATCGGGACAGGGAGTCTATGGCTACACCTTC	CASSLSGQGVYGYTF
TRBV20-1	-	-	TRBJ2-1	TGCAGTGCAGATCGACGAAGAACAATCAATGAGCAGTTCTTC	CSADRRRTINEQFF
TRBV28	TRBD1	many	TRBJ2-7	TGTGCCAGCAGTTCGAGACAGGGTCGCTTCTCCTACGAGCAGTACTTC	CASSSRQGRFSYEQYF
TRBV18	-	-	TRBJ2-5	TGTGCCAGCTCACCGACAGCAGACACACATGAGACCCAGTACTTC	CASSPTADTHETQYF
TRBV6-5	TRBD1	-	TRBJ2-3	TGTGCCACCCGGAAGGGACAGGGCTCTGTTACGCAGTATTTT	CATRKGQGSVTQYF
TRBV15	-	few	TRBJ2-3	TGTGCCACCAGCCGGGGGCGGGGAGGAAGCACAGATACGCAGTATTTT	CATSRGRGGSTDTQYF
TRBV7-2	TRBD1	once	TRBJ2-5	TGTGCCAGCAGCCGTGACAGGGGGATGGAGACCCAGTACTTC	CASSRDRGMETQYF
TRBV4-3	-	many	TRBJ2-3	TGCGCCAGCAGCCAAGGGGTCGGCACAGATACGCAGTATTTT	CASSQGVGTDTQYF
TRBV11-3	TRBD2	few	TRBJ2-5	TGTGCCAGCAGCCCGACCGGCGGGCTAGCGGAAGAGACCCAGTACTTC	CASSPTGGLAEETQYF
TRBV20-1	TRBD1	-	TRBJ2-3	TGCAGTGCTAGCGTCGGACAGGGCAGAACAGATACGCAGTATTTT	CSASVGQGRTDTQYF
TRBV27	-	-	TRBJ1-5	TGTGCCAGCAGTTTGTCGTCAGGGGATCAGCCCCAGCATTTT	CASSLSSGDQPQHF
TRBV20-1	-	few	TRBJ2-5	TGCAGTGCTAGAGCGGACGGGTACCAAGAGACCCAGTACTTC	CSARADGYQETQYF
TRBV12-3/TRBV12-4	-	once	TRBJ1-4	TGTGCCAGCAGTAACAGCAATTCGAATGAAAAACTGTTTTTT	CASSNSNSNEKLFF
TRBV5-1	TRBD1	few	TRBJ2-1	TGCGCCAGCAGCTTGTCACAGGGGCCTGAGCAGTTCTTC	CASSLSQGPEQFF
TRBV14	-	-	TRBJ1-2	TGTGCCAGCAGCCAAGACAGGACAGCGGCCTATGGCTACACCTTC	CASSQDRTAAYGYTF
TRBV6-5	-	-	TRBJ2-3	TGTGCCAGCAGTTACGACCCCGGAGCTACGCAGTATTTT	CASSYDPGATQYF
TRBV25-1	TRBD2	-	TRBJ2-5	TGTGCCAGCGCCCTTAGCGGGGGGGCTGAGACCCAGTACTTC	CASALSGGAETQYF
TRBV25-1	-	-	TRBJ1-4	TGTGCCAGCAGTGAAATGAGAAGGGGGACAACTAATGAAAAACTGTTTTTT	CASSEMRRGTTNEKLFF
TRBV28	-	once	TRBJ2-3	TGTGCCAGCAGTTTTTTGGAGGGGGGTACAGATACGCAGTATTTT	CASSFLEGGTDTQYF
TRBV5-1	-	few	TRBJ2-1	TGCGCCAGCAGCTTGTGGGGGGCGCAGGGCAATGAGCAGTTCTTC	CASSLWGAQGNEQFF
TRBV18	-	-	TRBJ1-1	TGTGCCAGCTCACTACAGGGCGGGGGGAACACTGAAGCTTTCTTT	CASSLQGGGNTEAFF
TRBV25-1	TRBD1	few	TRBJ2-5	TGTGCCAGCCCTCCATCCCCAGGACAGGGTGGAGAGACCCAGTACTTC	CASPPSPGQGGETQYF
TRBV5-4	TRBD2	-	TRBJ2-5	TGTGCCAGCAGCCGGGAGGGGGGGTCAGAGACCCAGTACTTC	CASSREGGSETQYF
TRBV20-1	-	-	TRBJ2-6	TGCAGTGCGAAGGACAGTTTTAGGTCTGGGGCCAACGTCCTGACTTTC	CSAKDSFRSGANVLTF
TRBV14	TRBD1	-	TRBJ1-2	TGTGCCAGCAGCCAAAGGGACAGGCCCTCTAACTATGGCTACACCTTC	CASSQRDRPSNYGYTF
TRBV20-1	TRBD2	-	TRBJ2-1	TGCAGTGCCCTTTATCGTGGGACTAGCGATGAGCAGTTCTTC	CSALYRGTSDEQFF
TRBV29-1	TRBD1	-	TRBJ1-2	TGCAGCGTTGAAAAAGGGACAGGGGATGGTAGGCATGGCTACACCTTC	CSVEKGTGDGRHGYTF
TRBV21-1	-	-	TRBJ2-7	TGTGCCAGCAGCAAACGGCAGGTATACGAGCAGTACTTC	CASSKRQVYEQYF